The entry below describes one T cell receptor beta chain. The data stem from a study of cytomegalovirus exposure and HLA in healthy donors. The repertoire was sequenced with immunoSEQ multiplex PCR; TCRdb's copy has only in-frame clones and lacks some. Seen here are 90,000 to 100,000 clones, around 88% observed once, and the top ten hold 3.9%. Germline CDR1 reads MNHNY; CDR2 reads SVGAGI (reference sequence). V shed 4 bases, J shed 4 bases, and the junction held 3 bases outside the gene matches. The CDR3 is made up of 14 amino acids. The sequenced sample consisted of PBMCs. The clonotype was recovered from a woman aged 25 to 39 in good health and CMV-seronegative. The rearrangement joins TRBV6-6 to TRBJ1-4; the match to TRBD1 covers 7 bases. The chain's CDR3 is CASSFDRDNEKLFF. DNA for the CDR3: TGTGCCAGCAGTTTCGACAGGGATAATGAAAAACTGTTTTTT.